A selection of T cell receptor beta chains follows, all from one sample in a study of cytomegalovirus exposure and HLA in healthy donors. Produced via immunoSEQ multiplex PCR; TCRdb's table is partial and in-frame only. The sample has about 260,000 clones, around 65% seen once. Material for sequencing was PBMCs. Receptor source: a female donor in good health and CMV-seronegative. Each CDR3 is given with its conserved first and last residue. The order of the fields is V gene, clone size, D gene, J gene, CDR3 protein, CDR3 DNA. The D gene is left open where the match is weak. Not all rows give a size; the values are once, few, many and, for expanded clones, a class.

TRBV28	-	TRBD1	TRBJ1-3	CASSLSGGGNTIYF	TGTGCCAGCAGTTTATCAGGGGGAGGAAACACCATATATTTT
TRBV6-1	few	-	TRBJ1-1	CASSETYRNTEAFF	TGTGCCAGCAGTGAAACTTACCGGAACACTGAAGCTTTCTTT
TRBV10-3	-	TRBD1	TRBJ2-5	CAISSGQGYQETQYF	TGTGCCATCAGTTCGGGACAGGGCTACCAAGAGACCCAGTACTTC
TRBV14	-	TRBD2	TRBJ2-1	CASSQEHSGRQFF	TGTGCCAGCAGCCAAGAACATAGCGGGAGACAGTTCTTC
TRBV7-9	-	TRBD1	TRBJ1-1	CASSLGQANTEAFF	TGTGCCAGCAGCTTGGGACAGGCGAACACTGAAGCTTTCTTT
TRBV10-3	-	TRBD1	TRBJ2-7	CAIRDGQGLFYEQYF	TGTGCCATCAGAGACGGACAGGGCCTATTCTACGAGCAGTACTTC
TRBV5-6	-	-	TRBJ2-3	CASSPILGQGTDTQYF	TGTGCCAGCAGCCCGATCTTGGGGCAGGGCACAGATACGCAGTATTTT
TRBV6-5	few	TRBD1	TRBJ1-5	CASSYAGGIQPQHF	TGTGCCAGCAGTTACGCAGGGGGTATACAGCCCCAGCATTTT
TRBV5-6	-	-	TRBJ1-5	CASSRGRGEQPQHF	TGTGCCAGCAGCCGGGGACGGGGGGAGCAGCCCCAGCATTTT
TRBV5-1	-	TRBD1	TRBJ1-2	CASSFIEVGTGGYTF	TGCGCCAGCAGCTTCATAGAAGTGGGGACAGGTGGCTACACCTTC
TRBV11-2	-	-	TRBJ2-1	CASSLVPGVSYNEQFF	TGTGCCAGCAGCTTAGTTCCGGGAGTCTCCTACAATGAGCAGTTCTTC
TRBV28	-	TRBD1	TRBJ1-1	CASSSGQAANTEAFF	TGTGCCAGCAGCTCCGGACAGGCCGCGAACACTGAAGCTTTCTTT
TRBV11-2	-	TRBD2	TRBJ2-1	CASSLLGASGSSTEQFF	TGTGCCAGCAGTCTTTTGGGGGCTAGCGGGAGCTCCACGGAGCAGTTCTTC
TRBV5-1	-	TRBD2	TRBJ2-5	CASSPDGTTIGETQYF	TGCGCCAGCAGCCCAGACGGGACTACGATCGGAGAGACCCAGTACTTC
TRBV7-9	-	TRBD2	TRBJ2-1	CSSSTRLAVYNEQFF	TGTTCCAGCAGCACCCGACTAGCGGTCTACAATGAGCAGTTCTTC
TRBV6-1	-	-	TRBJ2-7	CASSDAGARGSHEQYF	TGTGCCAGCAGTGATGCAGGGGCTAGGGGTAGTCACGAGCAGTACTTC
TRBV5-5	few	-	TRBJ2-6	CASSMYSGANVLTF	TGTGCCAGCAGCATGTATTCTGGGGCCAACGTCCTGACTTTC
TRBV19	few	-	TRBJ1-1	CASSIGEGTEAFF	TGTGCCAGTAGTATTGGGGAGGGCACTGAAGCTTTCTTT
TRBV7-2	-	TRBD2	TRBJ2-3	CASSTGLAGVSDTQYF	TGTGCCAGCAGCACGGGACTAGCGGGAGTCTCAGATACGCAGTATTTT
TRBV27	-	-	TRBJ2-7	CASSLRPDTGVEQYF	TGTGCCAGCAGTTTAAGGCCGGACACGGGCGTCGAGCAGTACTTC
TRBV27	-	TRBD2	TRBJ2-1	CASSLGTSVPYNEQFF	TGTGCCAGCAGTTTAGGGACTAGCGTACCGTACAATGAGCAGTTCTTC